These 16 T cell receptor beta chains were sequenced from one sample in a study of shared clonotypes between healthy human individuals. Profiled with immunoSEQ multiplex PCR; TCRdb holds only in-frame clones, not every one. The sample has millions of clones; around nine tenths are singletons. The sequenced material came from naive CD4+ T cells sorted from blood. As for subset: CD45RA+ positively selected. Receptors were obtained from a man between 18 and 29 years old in good health.

This sequence joins TRBV6-5 and TRBJ2-5, with D perhaps TRBD2 (6 bases). Germline loops: CDR1 MNHEY, CDR2 SVGAGI. Trimming cost V 2 bases and J 2 bases, with 12 bases left between them. The CDR3 loop spans 15 amino acids. CDR3 sequence: CASSYVAGRQETQYF. CDR3 DNA: TGTGCCAGCAGTTACGTCGCGGGGAGACAAGAGACCCAGTACTTC.

Note on this clone: The same CDR3 also results from other DNA sequences found in this sample. The genes are TRBV30 and TRBJ2-5; maybe TRBD2 (5 bases). CDR3 size: 12 residues. Trimming took 4 bases from V and 4 from J, leaving 10 bases between them. The germline V gene has CDR1 GTSNPN and CDR2 SVGIG (reference sequence). CDR3 protein: CAWTGGGETQYF. CDR3 DNA: TGTGCCTGGACCGGTGGAGGAGAGACCCAGTACTTC.

The chain combines TRBV15 with TRBJ2-7; D is perhaps TRBD1 (5 bases). Germline CDR1 is LNHNV and CDR2 is YYDKDF (reference sequence). The CDR3 consists of 15 residues. Deletions cut 1 base from V and 0 bases from J, with 10 bases between. The CDR3 is CATSRGRGISYEQYF. For the CDR3, the DNA is TGTGCCACCAGCAGAGGTAGGGGCATCTCCTACGAGCAGTACTTC.

V is TRBV7-8 and J is TRBJ1-1; unclear D gene. Germline CDR1 is SGHVS and CDR2 is FQNEAQ. The CDR3 contains 13 residues. Trimming shortened V by 0 bases and J by 3 bases, and 5 bases separated the two germline ends. The CDR3 loop is CASSLAADTEAFF. For the CDR3, the DNA is TGTGCCAGCAGCTTAGCGGCGGACACTGAAGCTTTCTTT.

The chain has TRBV5-1 and TRBJ2-7; TRBD1 might be the D (6 bases). Looked up from germline, CDR1 is SGHRS and CDR2 is YFSETQ. Trimming pared 0 bases from V and 0 bases from J, leaving 10 bases between. The CDR3 extends over 15 amino acids. The CDR3 bases are TGCGCCAGCAGCTTGGGGGGACACAGCTCCTACGAGCAGTACTTC. Translation gives CASSLGGHSSYEQYF.

The chain joins TRBV7-8 to TRBJ2-3, with D possibly TRBD2 on 6 matching bases. CDR3 size: 14 residues. V gave up 2 bases and J gave up 4 bases, with 10 bases separating them. Germline-derived CDR1 and CDR2 are SGHVS and FQNEAQ. CDR3 residues: CASSLSGRPDTQYF. In DNA form, the CDR3 reads TGTGCCAGCAGCTTATCCGGGAGACCAGATACGCAGTATTTT.

In its sample, this clone was seen once. The rearrangement joins TRBV5-1 to TRBJ1-5; tentative D call: TRBD1 (5 bases). Germline CDR1 is SGHRS and CDR2 is YFSETQ. V lost 5 bases to trimming and J lost 3 bases, with 9 bases between them. The CDR3 runs to 13 residues. The CDR3 nucleotides read TGCGCCAGCAGTTGGGGGTCCAATCAGCCCCAGCATTTT. Amino acid sequence: CASSWGSNQPQHF.

The CDR3 bases are TGTGCCAGCAGAGGAAGGGGTCTGCAGGCCCAGCATTTT. Its protein is CASRGRGLQAQHF. V and J are TRBV2 and TRBJ1-5, with a possible D match to TRBD1 (5 bases). CDR1 and CDR2 from the germline V gene are SNHLY and FYNNEI. Trimming took off 6 bases at V and 11 bases at J, with 17 bases between the two ends. This CDR3 spans 13 amino acids.

The chain employs TRBV28 and TRBJ2-3, with D perhaps given as TRBD1 or TRBD2 (5 bases each). Trimming shortened V by 1 base and J by 2 bases, and 28 bases separated the two germline ends. This CDR3 spans 21 amino acids. The germline CDR1 and CDR2 sequences are MDHEN and SYDVKM. In DNA, the CDR3 is TGTGCCAGCAGTTTATTCTTTTATATAGCCGGGGCGCCTCGTGTCACAGATACGCAGTATTTT. It translates to CASSLFFYIAGAPRVTDTQYF.

The J gene is TRBJ2-1, the V gene TRBV7-9; D not resolved. Deletions cut 5 bases from V and 7 bases from J, with 9 bases between. Germline V gives CDR1 SEHNR, CDR2 FQNEAQ (reference sequence). This CDR3 comprises 12 residues. CDR3 amino acids: CASSPVRNEQFF. The CDR3 nucleotides are TGTGCCAGCAGCCCGGTTAGGAATGAGCAGTTCTTC. Using reference TRBV7-9 and TRBJ2-1 for the parts outside the CDR3, the full variable domain is DTGVSQNPRHKITKRGQNVTFRCDPISEHNRLYWYRQTLGQGPEFLTYFQNEAQLEKSRLLSDRFSAERPKGSFSTLEIQRTEQGDSAMYLCASSPVRNEQFFGPGTRLTVL.

The genes are TRBV4-2 and TRBJ2-5, with TRBD2 identical over 10 bases. Germline assignment: CDR1 LGHNA and CDR2 YNFKEQ. The CDR3 runs 18 residues. Unmatched junction bases numbered 10, after V lost 1 base and J lost 2 bases. CDR3 residues: CASSQGNLGLADQETQYF. The CDR3, as DNA: TGTGCCAGCAGCCAAGGTAACCTTGGACTAGCGGATCAAGAGACCCAGTACTTC.

This sequence joins TRBV7-2 and TRBJ2-7; D is perhaps TRBD2 (5 bases). This CDR3 has 14 amino acids. V dropped 2 bases and J dropped 4 bases, with 12 bases sitting between them. Germline CDR1 and CDR2: SGHTA and FQGNSA. The CDR3 is CASSLTPGSYEQYF. The CDR3 bases are TGTGCCAGCAGCTTAACTCCGGGATCTTACGAGCAGTACTTC.

The rearrangement joins TRBV7-9 to TRBJ1-1; D is unresolved. Trimming took 4 bases from V and 7 from J, leaving 13 bases between them. The CDR3 spans 13 residues. Germline CDR1 is SEHNR and CDR2 is FQNEAQ (reference sequence). The CDR3 reads CASSSYVGNEAFF. CDR3 in DNA: TGTGCCAGCAGCTCCTACGTGGGTAATGAAGCTTTCTTT.

The chain carries TRBV6-1 and TRBJ2-3; D may correspond to TRBD1 or TRBD2 (6 bases each). This CDR3 has 14 amino acids. The germline V gene has CDR1 MNHNS and CDR2 SASEGT. Trimming took 5 bases from V and 0 from J, leaving 9 bases between them. CDR3 loop: CASSKGGSTDTQYF. CDR3 DNA sequence: TGTGCCAGCAGTAAGGGGGGTAGCACAGATACGCAGTATTTT.

V is TRBV6-5 and J is TRBJ1-2; D gene uncertain. The germline V gene encodes CDR1 MNHEY and CDR2 SVGAGI. The CDR3 is made up of 13 amino acids. The V end was cut by 6 bases, the J end by 4 bases, with 12 bases between. CDR3 protein: CASSRSMGYGYTF. Written as DNA, the CDR3 is TGTGCCAGCAGCAGATCGATGGGCTATGGCTACACCTTC.

The CDR3 loop is CASTKSGYLQETQYF. CDR3 sequence (DNA): TGTGCCAGCACGAAATCCGGGTACCTCCAAGAGACCCAGTACTTC. The V call is TRBV7-9, the J call TRBJ2-5; D unclear. The CDR3 is 15 residues long. CDR1 SEHNR and CDR2 FQNEAQ come from the germline V gene (reference sequence). The V end lost 7 bases, the J end lost 1 base, and 16 bases lay between the germline ends.